The 9 T cell receptor beta chains below all came from one sample that was sequenced in a study of T-cell reconstitution after alpha-beta-depleted transplantation in children. Unique molecular identifiers were incorporated into the prepared TCRbeta library. TCRdb re-derived calls from the PCR reads in MiXCR, one entry per CDR3 protein. The table records about a million distinct CDR3 sequences, around 30% of them present only once. The sequencing here drew on PBMCs, mostly from graft donor cells, taken 360 days after TCRalphabeta/CD19-depleted stem cell transplant. The origin of the receptors is a boy under two years old who had a stem cell transplant for SCID, so the T cells may come from the graft donor.

This clonotype appeared once. The rearrangement links TRBV18 to TRBJ2-5, with 12 bases fitting TRBD1. Germline CDR1 is KGHSH and CDR2 is LQKENI. J lost 7 bases, V lost 3 bases, and 12 bases had no gene match. There are 17 residues in the CDR3. CDR3 coding DNA: TGTGCCAGCTCACCCATAGCCGGGACAGGGGGCGAGGTGACCCAGTACTTC. Residues: CASSPIAGTGGEVTQYF.

In this sample, this clonotype turned up many times. J is TRBJ2-1 and V is TRBV5-1; D possibly corresponds to TRBD1 (6 bases). The CDR3 runs to 15 residues. Germline V lookup: CDR1 SGHRS, CDR2 YFSETQ. V shed 3 bases and J shed 7 bases, with 17 bases lying between them. CDR3 sequence: CASSSLTGGRNEQFF. The CDR3 DNA reads TGCGCCAGCAGCTCCCTGACAGGTGGTCGTAATGAGCAGTTCTTC.

The chain couples TRBV10-3 to TRBJ2-3; D is possibly TRBD1 or TRBD2 (5 bases each). CDR1 and CDR2 (germline): ENHRY, SYGVKD. This CDR3 has 13 residues. V was pared by 11 bases and J by 0 bases, with 12 bases between. The CDR3 reads CALGATSTDTQYF. The CDR3 DNA reads TGTGCCCTCGGGGCGACTAGCACAGATACGCAGTATTTT.

V usage is TRBV4-2 and J usage is TRBJ2-2; 8 positions match TRBD2. Germline trimming cut 0 bases from V and 0 bases from J; bases unmatched to any gene: 6. The germline V gene has CDR1 LGHNA and CDR2 YNFKEQ. This CDR3 contains 18 residues. The CDR3 DNA reads as TGTGCCAGCAGCCAAGATCCGGGACTAGTAACGAACACCGGGGAGCTGTTTTTT. Translated, it gives CASSQDPGLVTNTGELFF.

In DNA, the CDR3 is TGTGCCAGCAGTGAAGAGGGATGGGGCTACACCTTC. As protein: CASSEEGWGYTF. The J gene is TRBJ1-2, the V gene TRBV2; D uncertain. Looked up from germline, CDR1 is SNHLY and CDR2 is FYNNEI. V was clipped by 1 base and J by 8 bases, with 8 bases between them. The CDR3 is 12 amino acids.

The genes are TRBV20-1 and TRBJ2-7; D possibly corresponds to TRBD2 (5 bases). This CDR3 region has 12 residues. With 5 bases removed from V and 3 bases from J, the gap between germline ends came to 11 bases. Germline V gene lookup returns CDR1 DFQATT and CDR2 SNEGSKA (reference sequence). The CDR3 spells CSAGGLLYEQYF. CDR3 bases: TGCAGTGCTGGAGGACTCCTCTACGAGCAGTACTTC.

The table lists this clonotype with many counts. The junction departs from the called germline gene at one end, perhaps through a read error. The chain has TRBV5-1 and TRBJ2-7; D may be TRBD1 (5 bases). Germline V gene data show CDR1 as SGHRS and CDR2 as YFSETQ. The CDR3 runs 13 residues. The DNA of the CDR3 is TGTGCCAGCAGCTTTACAGGAGCCTACGAGCAGTACTTC. Translating it yields CASSFTGAYEQYF.

This clonotype occurred a few times. This rearrangement joins TRBV7-9 to TRBJ2-7; TRBD2 aligns across 7 bases. V gave up 5 bases and J gave up 6 bases; unmatched junction bases: 16. The CDR3 extends over 16 amino acids. Germline V gene data show CDR1 as SEHNR and CDR2 as FQNEAQ (reference sequence). Here the CDR3 DNA reads TGTGCCAGCAGCCACCTGACGACTAGCAGTACGCGCGAGCAGTACTTC. It encodes CASSHLTTSSTREQYF.

This clonotype was seen many times. The rearrangement uses TRBV5-1 and TRBJ2-7; possibly TRBD2 for D (6 bases). The CDR3 spans 18 residues. With 0 bases removed from V and 2 bases from J, the gap between germline ends came to 21 bases. Germline loops: CDR1 SGHRS, CDR2 YFSETQ. The CDR3 region has the DNA TGCGCCAGCAGCTTGGGGCCCGGGACTTACCTTCGGCCCTACGAGCAGTACTTC. Its translation: CASSLGPGTYLRPYEQYF.